One and the same sample provided the 15 T cell receptor beta chains below, sequenced in a study of T cell responses to AZD1222 COVID-19 vaccine. Some clones are missing from TCRdb's copy, which holds only in-frame ones; the method was immunoSEQ multiplex PCR. The table lists more than 150,000 clones, approximately 93% of them singletons. The material sequenced was peripheral blood, taken 28 days after the second AZD1222 dose. The source is an adult who received the AZD1222 COVID-19 vaccine.

The sample holds one count of this clone. This chain joins TRBV12-5 and TRBJ1-1; 9 nucleotides agree with TRBD1. The V segment lost 3 bases and the J segment 11 bases; nucleotides outside the gene matches: 10. This CDR3 is built from 14 residues. Germline V gene lookup returns CDR1 LGHNT and CDR2 FRNRAP. Written as DNA, the CDR3 is TGTGCTAGTGGTTTCCCTAGACAGGGGGATATTGCTTTCTTT. Encoded protein: CASGFPRQGDIAFF.

This chain uses TRBV10-2 with TRBJ2-1; TRBD2 might be the D (6 bases). This CDR3 is built from 14 residues. V was clipped by 7 bases and J by 0 bases, with 10 bases between them. The germline gives CDR1 WSHSY, CDR2 SAAADI. CDR3 sequence: CASTSSGSYNEQFF. CDR3 bases: TGCGCCAGCACCAGTAGCGGCTCCTACAATGAGCAGTTCTTC.

J is TRBJ2-7 and V is TRBV4-1; 10 bases map to TRBD2. V lost 1 base to trimming and J lost 0 bases; unmatched junction nucleotides: 0. Germline V lookup: CDR1 MGHRA, CDR2 YSYEKL. This CDR3 is built from 15 residues. The CDR3 is CASSQASGSSYEQYF. The CDR3 DNA reads as TGCGCCAGCAGCCAAGCTAGCGGGAGCTCCTACGAGCAGTACTTC.

The J gene is TRBJ1-1, the V gene TRBV18; D gene unclear. Germline CDR1 and CDR2: KGHSH and LQKENI. V dropped 3 bases and J dropped 6 bases, with 11 bases sitting between them. CDR3 length: 13 amino acids. CDR3 sequence reads: CASSPGLTPEAFF. CDR3 nucleotides: TGTGCCAGCTCACCGGGCCTCACGCCTGAAGCTTTCTTT.

The genes are TRBV7-9 and TRBJ2-1; the D gene is possibly TRBD1 (6 bases). Trimming cost V 6 bases and J 9 bases, with 15 bases left between them. Germline CDR1 is SEHNR and CDR2 is FQNEAQ (reference sequence). The CDR3 loop spans 13 amino acids. This chain's CDR3 is CASRDFRGGEQFF. In DNA, the CDR3 is TGTGCCAGCAGGGATTTCAGGGGCGGTGAGCAGTTCTTC.

The chain combines TRBV27 with TRBJ1-6; D is uncertain. With 3 bases removed from V and 8 bases from J, the gap between germline ends came to 11 bases. Germline loops: CDR1 MNHEY, CDR2 SMNVEV (reference sequence). The CDR3 contains 14 residues. CDR3 DNA: TGTGCCAGCAGTTTTGGACTGTTCCATTCACCCCTCCACTTT. Protein: CASSFGLFHSPLHF.

This clone appeared a single time. The CDR3 protein is CASSYGGGRAREQFF. The CDR3 DNA reads TGTGCCAGCAGTTACGGGGGCGGGAGGGCCCGGGAGCAGTTCTTC. The chain links TRBV6-5 to TRBJ2-1; 9 bases fit TRBD2. There are 15 residues in the CDR3. J lost 10 bases, V lost 2 bases, and 9 bases had no gene match. Germline V CDR1 and CDR2: MNHEY, SVGAGI.

The rearrangement joins TRBV15 to TRBJ2-3; perhaps D is TRBD1 or TRBD2 (5 bases each). The CDR3 spans 14 residues. The V end lost 6 bases, the J end lost 0 bases, and 10 bases lay between the germline ends. Per the germline V gene, CDR1 is LNHNV and CDR2 is YYDKDF (reference sequence). The CDR3 is CATSLGGSTDTQYF. DNA of the CDR3: TGTGCCACCAGTCTTGGGGGAAGCACAGATACGCAGTATTTT.

This chain uses TRBV2 with TRBJ1-2, with D perhaps matching TRBD1 (6 bases). V shed 7 bases and J shed 7 bases, with 13 bases lying between them. Germline-derived CDR1 and CDR2 are SNHLY and FYNNEI. The CDR3 totals 12 residues. CDR3 DNA sequence: TGTGCCAGCACCGGGGGCGCGGGTGGCTACACCTTC. Protein sequence: CASTGGAGGYTF. The full variable domain, completed using reference TRBV2 and TRBJ1-2, is EPEVTQTPSHQVTQMGQEVILRCVPISNHLYFYWYRQILGQKVEFLVSFYNNEISEKSEIFDDQFSVERPDGSNFTLKIRSTKLEDSAMYFCASTGGAGGYTFGSGTRLTVV.

CDR3 sequence reads: CASSFGVSYGYTF. The CDR3 bases are TGTGCCAGCAGTTTTGGGGTCTCCTATGGCTACACCTTC. This sequence joins TRBV27 and TRBJ1-2; no firm D call. The CDR3 covers 13 residues. The V end lost 3 bases, the J end lost 4 bases, and 9 bases lay between the germline ends. Germline V gives CDR1 MNHEY, CDR2 SMNVEV (reference sequence).

This chain connects TRBV7-9 to TRBJ2-5; perhaps D is TRBD1 or TRBD2 (5 bases each). Germline V lookup: CDR1 SEHNR, CDR2 FQNEAQ (reference sequence). CDR3 size: 15 residues. V lost 0 bases to trimming and J lost 9 bases, with 17 bases between them. CDR3: CASSLAGGRLMSQYF. CDR3 coding DNA: TGTGCCAGCAGCTTAGCTGGGGGACGGCTTATGTCCCAGTACTTC. Filled out from reference TRBV7-9 and TRBJ2-5, the complete variable domain reads DTGVSQNPRHKITKRGQNVTFRCDPISEHNRLYWYRQTLGQGPEFLTYFQNEAQLEKSRLLSDRFSAERPKGSFSTLEIQRTEQGDSAMYLCASSLAGGRLMSQYFGPGTRLLVL.

The genes are TRBV2 and TRBJ2-1; TRBD2 might be the D (5 bases). Germline CDR1 reads SNHLY; CDR2 reads FYNNEI. Trimming cost V 3 bases and J 4 bases, with 13 bases left between them. The CDR3 is 15 amino acids. This CDR3 is CASSDRASGYNEQFF. CDR3 in DNA: TGTGCCAGCAGTGACCGCGCGAGCGGATACAATGAGCAGTTCTTC.

The chain carries TRBV7-9 and TRBJ2-7; D tentatively fits TRBD1 or TRBD2 (5 bases each). The CDR3 extends over 14 amino acids. Germline CDR1 SEHNR, CDR2 FQNEAQ (reference sequence). Trimming took 5 bases from V and 3 from J, leaving 14 bases between them. As DNA, the CDR3 is TGTGCCAGCAGCCCTCCCGGGACGAACTACGAGCAGTACTTC. This gives the protein CASSPPGTNYEQYF.

V is TRBV18 and J is TRBJ2-2; TRBD2 matches 7 bases. CDR1 KGHSH and CDR2 LQKENI come from the germline V gene. After removal of 8 bases from V and 4 bases from J, the junction contained 7 bases not matched to a gene. The CDR3 loop spans 14 amino acids. DNA for the CDR3: TGTGCCAGCGCTGGGCGGGAGCTCACCGGGGAGCTGTTTTTT. Protein: CASAGRELTGELFF. The whole variable domain, remainder taken from reference TRBV18 and TRBJ2-2, is NAGVMQNPRHLVRRRGQEARLRCSPMKGHSHVYWYRQLPEEGLKFMVYLQKENIIDESGMPKERFSAEFPKEGPSILRIQQVVRGDSAAYFCASAGRELTGELFFGEGSRLTVL.

The J gene is TRBJ2-7, the V gene TRBV11-2, with 8 bases lining up with TRBD1. This CDR3 is 18 amino acids long. The germline V gene encodes CDR1 SGHAT and CDR2 FQNNGV. V was pared by 3 bases and J by 6 bases, with 19 bases of the junction left unmatched. The chain's CDR3 is CASSLWTGTANPRTEQYF. CDR3 DNA: TGTGCCAGCAGCTTGTGGACAGGGACTGCTAATCCTCGGACCGAGCAGTACTTC.